The sequence of this TCR beta chain was determined in a study of post-analysis software for immune sequencing data. For the study at large: Several disease courses (relapsing-remitting, secondary progressive and progressive-relapsing) of multiple sclerosis were included.

A note on this clonotype: Its antigen remains unknown. Relative to the germline gene, one junction end is altered; a read error may explain this.

Unique molecular identifiers were present in the TCR beta cDNA libraries. From approximately 1 to 10 million T cells, roughly 0.5 million cDNA molecules were obtained. From the PCR reads, TCRdb called clonotypes with MiXCR, one entry per CDR3 protein. The data show about 820,000 distinct CDR3 sequences, with roughly 58% seen just once and about 4.8% held by the top ten. Study-wide results and limits: Controls showed significantly higher normalized Chao1 diversity than did multiple sclerosis patients. Batch-mates among the samples co-clustered strongly by F measure.

Source material: blood. The sequence came from a girl between 10 and 17 years old with multiple sclerosis.

The chain's CDR3 is CASSGENRQGTQYF. CDR3 nucleotides: TGCGCCAGCAGCGGTGAAAACAGGCAAGGGACCCAGTACTTC. The rearrangement joins TRBV5-1 to TRBJ2-5, with D possibly TRBD1 on 5 matching bases. Germline V lookup: CDR1 SGHRS, CDR2 YFSETQ. The CDR3 consists of 14 residues.